This T cell receptor beta chain was captured by sequencing in a study of T-cell reconstitution after alpha-beta-depleted transplantation in children (dated by TCRdb to about 2016). The study in broad terms: The study quantitatively tracked T-cell immune reconstitution after TCRalphabeta/CD19-depleted allogeneic hematopoietic cell transplantation in children using TCR repertoire profiling. General conclusions and limits of the study: In some patients, the high TCRbeta diversity seen at day 60 was put down to recipient T cells and intrathymic progenitors that had survived conditioning. The apparently early recovery of alphabetaT-cell counts about two months after transplant reportedly depended on only several hundred rapidly expanded clones that came from non-depleted graft cells. Over the following months the frequencies of hyperexpanded clones went down, and after one year T-cell counts and TCRbeta diversity were mostly credited to newly produced T cells.

From a lookup of the germline V gene, CDR1 and CDR2 are SQVTM and ANQGSEA. Germline trimming: 5 bases from V, 0 bases from J; junction bases outside gene matches: 8. The CDR3 measures 15 amino acids from cysteine to phenylalanine. Only CDR3 DNA remains: 45 bases, in frame from the first base. This sample's treatment or condition label indicates: allogeneic hematopoietic cell transplantation with graft depleted of TCRalphabeta T cells and CD19 B cells. TCRalphabeta/CD19-depleted allogeneic hematopoietic cell grafts were given to the transplant recipients, all of whom were children. Library preparation employed PCR. Sequencing relied on an Illumina HiSeq 2500. Molecular barcoding was employed in the preparation of TCR libraries, with unique molecular identifiers being used to normalize TCRbeta repertoire quantification. TCRdb reworked the public reads: Q25 trimming with fastp, MiXCR clone assembly, productive beta chains retained. Rows with one shared CDR3 protein collapse into an entry with the most common genes and DNA. Within this sample are about 240,000 distinct CDR3 sequences, with about 23% of them counted one time only. About 2.8% of the sample rests with the top ten.

This clonotype was seen repeatedly, ten times or more. Its cognate antigen has yet to be identified. The sample holds no much larger clone one base away, and base qualities are not on file. The input for sequencing was PBMCs, taken before TCRalphabeta/CD19-depleted stem cell transplant. This receptor was taken from a girl aged 2-10 years with Fanconi anemia, due to receive a stem cell transplant. Here the chain combines TRBV29-1 and TRBJ1-2, and TRBD1 matches 8 of the central bases. This receptor has the CDR3 CSVPGGPSSNYGYTF. At the DNA level, the sequence is TGCAGCGTTCCAGGGGGCCCCTCTTCTAACTATGGCTACACCTTC.